The 3 T cell receptor beta chains given below trace back to one sample, sequenced in a study of cytomegalovirus exposure and HLA in healthy donors. Use of 60 Vbeta and 13 Jbeta primers characterized the PCR. The assay was immunoSEQ multiplex PCR, and TCRdb's table has in-frame clones only and misses some. The repertoire holds some 96,000 clones, around 74% seen once, with around 7% in the top ten. Input material: PBMCs. All receptors derive from a man aged 35-49 years in good health and CMV-seropositive.

In this sample, this clone turned up a few times. The chain uses TRBV15 and TRBJ2-3, with TRBD1 identical over 7 bases. Per the germline V gene, CDR1 is LNHNV and CDR2 is YYDKDF (reference sequence). V lost 1 base to trimming and J lost 3 bases; unmatched junction nucleotides: 7. The length of the CDR3 is 16 residues. The CDR3 region has the DNA TGTGCCACCAGCAGAGTTAGCAGGGGGATGACAGATACGCAGTATTTT. Translated, it gives CATSRVSRGMTDTQYF. Filled out from reference TRBV15 and TRBJ2-3, the complete variable domain reads DAMVIQNPRYQVTQFGKPVTLSCSQTLNHNVMYWYQQKSSQAPKLLFHYYDKDFNNEADTPDNFQSRRPNTSFCFLDIRSPGLGDTAMYLCATSRVSRGMTDTQYFGPGTRLTVL.

V and J are TRBV4-1 and TRBJ2-7, with D possibly TRBD2 on 6 matching bases. The germline V and J ends were trimmed by 0 bases and 3 bases, with 12 bases remaining between them. Germline V lookup: CDR1 MGHRA, CDR2 YSYEKL. The CDR3 loop spans 15 amino acids. CDR3 DNA: TGCGCCAGCAGCCAAGATTGGGGGGACCTCTACGAGCAGTACTTC. Its protein product is CASSQDWGDLYEQYF.

The chain carries TRBV27 and TRBJ1-1; D unclear. V lost 7 bases, J lost 4 bases, and 16 bases lay in between. This CDR3 spans 14 amino acids. The germline CDR1 and CDR2 sequences are MNHEY and SMNVEV (reference sequence). CDR3 sequence (DNA): TGTGCCAGCACCCTCCGGTCAGGAGGCACTGAAGCTTTCTTT. It specifies CASTLRSGGTEAFF.